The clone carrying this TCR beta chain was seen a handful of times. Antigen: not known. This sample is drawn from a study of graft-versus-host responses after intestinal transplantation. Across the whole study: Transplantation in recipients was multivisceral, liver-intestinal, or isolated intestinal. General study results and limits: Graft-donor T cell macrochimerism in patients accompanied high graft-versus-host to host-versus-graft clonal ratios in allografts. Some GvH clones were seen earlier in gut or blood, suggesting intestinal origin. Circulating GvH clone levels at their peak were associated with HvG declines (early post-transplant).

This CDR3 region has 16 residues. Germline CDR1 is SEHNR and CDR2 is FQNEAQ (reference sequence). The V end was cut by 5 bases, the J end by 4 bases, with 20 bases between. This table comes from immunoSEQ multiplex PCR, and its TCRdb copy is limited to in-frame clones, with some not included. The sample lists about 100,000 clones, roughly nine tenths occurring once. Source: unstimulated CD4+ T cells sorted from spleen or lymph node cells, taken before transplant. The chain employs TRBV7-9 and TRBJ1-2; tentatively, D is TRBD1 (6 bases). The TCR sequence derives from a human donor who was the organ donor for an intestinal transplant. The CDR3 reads CASSPAATGRGYGYTF. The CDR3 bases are TGTGCCAGCAGCCCAGCAGCAACAGGGAGGGGCTATGGCTACACCTTC. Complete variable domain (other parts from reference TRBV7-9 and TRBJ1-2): DTGVSQNPRHKITKRGQNVTFRCDPISEHNRLYWYRQTLGQGPEFLTYFQNEAQLEKSRLLSDRFSAERPKGSFSTLEIQRTEQGDSAMYLCASSPAATGRGYGYTFGSGTRLTVV.